Presented here are 22 T cell receptor beta chains from one specimen sequenced in a study of type 1 regulatory T cells. Their antigens remain unidentified. MiXCR, applied by TCRdb to the reads, yields one record per CDR3 protein. The table lists under 85,000 distinct CDR3 sequences, just under 50% of them singletons. The sample comprised cultured non-Tr1 T cells, either the whole culture or a sorted T cell fraction (not recorded which). Receptors were obtained from a human donor in good health.

CDR3 region: CSVSMNTEAFF. CDR3 DNA: TGCAGCGTCTCGATGAACACTGAAGCTTTCTTT. The chain joins TRBV29-1 to TRBJ1-1, with D unclear. Trimming took off 6 bases at V and 0 bases at J, with 5 bases between the two ends. This CDR3 is built from 11 residues. Germline assignment: CDR1 SQVTM and CDR2 ANQGSEA.

The gene calls are TRBV5-6 and TRBJ2-5; D ambiguous. There are 15 residues in the CDR3. Between the trimmed V and J ends, which lost 1 base and 5 bases, there was a span of 15 bases. In germline, CDR1 is SGHDT, CDR2 YYEEEE. The CDR3 nucleotides are TGTGCCAGCAGCTTGTGGCTAGGCGGTCTGGAGACCCAGTACTTC. Protein: CASSLWLGGLETQYF.

This chain uses TRBV9 with TRBJ1-3, with D unclear. V lost 3 bases, J lost 3 bases, and 13 bases lay in between. Germline V gene sequence: CDR1 SGDLS, CDR2 YYNGEE. The CDR3 is made up of 15 amino acids. The CDR3, as DNA: TGTGCCAGCAGCGCCGAAGGGTCGGATGGAAACACCATATATTTT. As protein: CASSAEGSDGNTIYF. The full variable domain, completed using reference TRBV9 and TRBJ1-3, is DSGVTQTPKHLITATGQRVTLRCSPRSGDLSVYWYQQSLDQGLQFLIQYYNGEERAKGNILERFSAQQFPDLHSELNLSSLELGDSALYFCASSAEGSDGNTIYFGEGSWLTVV.

This clonotype was counted only a few times. V and J are TRBV29-1 and TRBJ2-3, with 9 positions matching TRBD2. V shed 5 bases, J shed 3 bases, and the junction held 6 bases outside the gene matches. Germline values: CDR1 SQVTM, CDR2 ANQGSEA. The CDR3 totals 14 residues. The CDR3 DNA follows: TGCAGCGTTTCTGGCGGGGGGGTGACAGATACGCAGTATTTT. Protein product: CSVSGGGVTDTQYF.

The V and J genes are TRBV11-3 and TRBJ2-5, with D perhaps TRBD1 (6 bases). The CDR3 is 15 residues long. Germline CDR1 and CDR2: SGHNT and YENEEA. The V gene lost 0 bases and the J gene lost 6 bases, with 14 bases spanning the gap. CDR3 DNA: TGTGCCAGCAGCTTAGATCTGAAGGGGGAGAAGACCCAGTACTTC. It translates to CASSLDLKGEKTQYF.

The chain recombines TRBV4-2 with TRBJ2-5; 8 nucleotides match TRBD2. The germline CDR1 and CDR2 sequences are LGHNA and YNFKEQ. CDR3 length: 15 residues. J lost 2 bases, V lost 1 base, and 3 bases had no gene match. For the CDR3, the DNA is TGTGCCAGCAGCCAAGGGTTAGCGGGGCAAGAGACCCAGTACTTC. Its translation is CASSQGLAGQETQYF.

A few counts support this clonotype. The genes are TRBV7-9 and TRBJ1-2, with D perhaps matching TRBD1 (6 bases). Germline V lookup: CDR1 SEHNR, CDR2 FQNEAQ (reference sequence). The germline V and J ends were trimmed by 5 bases and 5 bases, with 12 bases remaining between them. This CDR3 is 13 amino acids long. The CDR3 loop is CASSETQGYGYTF. CDR3 nucleotides: TGTGCCAGCAGCGAAACACAGGGTTATGGCTACACCTTC. The entire variable domain, with the rest obtained from reference TRBV7-9 and TRBJ1-2, is as follows: DTGVSQNPRHKITKRGQNVTFRCDPISEHNRLYWYRQTLGQGPEFLTYFQNEAQLEKSRLLSDRFSAERPKGSFSTLEIQRTEQGDSAMYLCASSETQGYGYTFGSGTRLTVV.

The chain couples TRBV7-9 to TRBJ2-2, with a possible D match to TRBD2 (5 bases). Trimming stripped 1 base from V and 5 bases from J, with 14 bases between. CDR3 length: 16 residues. Germline CDR1 reads SEHNR; CDR2 reads FQNEAQ (reference sequence). The CDR3, as DNA: TGTGCCAGCAGCTTAGAGTTATACGGCGGGACCGGGGAGCTGTTTTTT. It translates to CASSLELYGGTGELFF.

V and J are TRBV6-5 and TRBJ1-1; D possibly corresponds to TRBD1 (6 bases). Germline V gene data show CDR1 as MNHEY and CDR2 as SVGAGI. The CDR3 loop spans 12 amino acids. V gave up 8 bases and J gave up 4 bases, with 11 bases separating them. The CDR3 sequence: CASRGGPTEAFF. The CDR3 DNA follows: TGTGCCAGCCGTGGGGGCCCCACTGAAGCTTTCTTT.

This clonotype was observed a handful of times. The chain has TRBV7-9 and TRBJ2-5; 10 positions match TRBD2. This CDR3 has 16 residues. With V trimmed by 4 bases and J by 0 bases, 5 bases remained unmatched. Germline assignment: CDR1 SEHNR and CDR2 FQNEAQ (reference sequence). Written as DNA, the CDR3 is TGTGCCAGCAGCTCGCTTAGCGGGGGGCACCAAGAGACCCAGTACTTC. It codes for CASSSLSGGHQETQYF.

This clonotype is labeled as medium-sized. The chain recombines TRBV7-2 with TRBJ2-2; D possibly corresponds to TRBD2 (5 bases). V lost 1 base and J 6 bases, leaving 12 bases between the germline ends. The CDR3 runs to 15 residues. Germline assignment: CDR1 SGHTA and CDR2 FQGNSA. The CDR3 spells CASSLVGSISGELFF. The CDR3, as DNA: TGTGCCAGCAGCTTAGTTGGGAGCATCTCCGGGGAGCTGTTTTTT.

The chain employs TRBV5-1 and TRBJ2-3; D is undetermined. V dropped 2 bases and J dropped 2 bases, with 3 bases sitting between them. CDR1 is SGHRS and CDR2 is YFSETQ in the germline V gene. This CDR3 has 12 residues. CDR3 amino acids: CASSFPTDTQYF. In DNA form, the CDR3 reads TGCGCCAGCAGCTTCCCCACAGATACGCAGTATTTT.

About this clonotype: The junction and the germline gene differ at one end; a read error may be behind it. V usage is TRBV12-3 or TRBV12-4 and J usage is TRBJ1-1; no clear D gene. The CDR3 has 13 residues. CDR3 sequence (DNA): TGTGCCAGCAGTTTCCCCGGGTTTACGGAAGCGGTCTTT. Its protein is CASSFPGFTEAVF.

This chain connects TRBV5-1 to TRBJ2-5; maybe TRBD1 (6 bases). The germline V gene encodes CDR1 SGHRS and CDR2 YFSETQ. This CDR3 contains 16 residues. V was cut by 0 bases and J by 0 bases, with 12 bases left in between. The CDR3, as DNA: TGCGCCAGCAGCTTGGGGGGGCGCGCCCACCAAGAGACCCAGTACTTC. Translated, it gives CASSLGGRAHQETQYF.

There are many counts of this clonotype. The chain is built from TRBV12-3 or TRBV12-4 and TRBJ1-1; D possibly corresponds to TRBD1 (6 bases). Trimming took 5 bases from V and 6 from J, leaving 13 bases between them. The CDR3 covers 13 residues. The CDR3 sequence: CASSGPGAAEAFF. The CDR3 DNA reads as TGTGCCAGCAGTGGTCCAGGGGCGGCTGAAGCTTTCTTT.

This clonotype was seen just once. The V gene is TRBV7-8, the J gene TRBJ2-7; the D gene is possibly TRBD1 (7 bases). The CDR3 is made up of 15 amino acids. CDR1 is SGHVS and CDR2 is FQNEAQ in the germline V gene. Trimming stripped 5 bases from V and 0 bases from J, with 14 bases between. CDR3 in amino acids: CASSQGGGSSYEQYF. The CDR3 DNA sequence: TGTGCCAGCAGCCAGGGGGGAGGCAGCTCCTACGAGCAGTACTTC.

The chain has TRBV5-1 and TRBJ2-3; D might be TRBD2 (5 bases). Germline assignment: CDR1 SGHRS and CDR2 YFSETQ. Trimming stripped 0 bases from V and 6 bases from J, with 11 bases between. The CDR3 is made up of 14 amino acids. The CDR3 region is CASSLGQRGDTQYF. The CDR3 DNA reads TGCGCCAGCAGCTTGGGGCAGAGAGGGGATACGCAGTATTTT.

The J gene is TRBJ2-7, the V gene TRBV7-6; D not certain. V lost 0 bases and J lost 2, with 8 bases in between. This CDR3 comprises 14 residues. Per germline, CDR1 SGHVS and CDR2 FNYEAQ. The CDR3 sequence is CASSLASGPYEQYF. The CDR3 coding sequence is TGTGCCAGCAGCTTAGCGTCGGGCCCCTACGAGCAGTACTTC.

V usage is TRBV20-1 and J usage is TRBJ2-5; 8 bases line up with TRBD2. The CDR3 runs 16 residues. The V and J ends lost 6 bases and 1 base, in that order; junction bases with no gene match: 13. Germline V gene sequence: CDR1 DFQATT, CDR2 SNEGSKA (reference sequence). The CDR3 loop reads CSADGGERGFQETQYF. The CDR3 coding sequence is TGCAGTGCAGACGGGGGGGAGCGGGGGTTCCAAGAGACCCAGTACTTC.

This clonotype was seen just once. The chain combines TRBV20-1 with TRBJ1-6; 9 nucleotides match TRBD1. The V segment lost 4 bases and the J segment 6 bases; nucleotides outside the gene matches: 7. Germline CDR1 reads DFQATT; CDR2 reads SNEGSKA (reference sequence). This CDR3 is built from 15 residues. CDR3 loop: CSAMGQGRLNSPLHF. The CDR3 DNA is TGCAGTGCTATGGGACAGGGACGGCTTAATTCACCCCTCCACTTT.

The chain joins TRBV5-6 to TRBJ1-2; D not resolved. Trimming removed 2 bases from V and 0 bases from J, with 5 bases in between. There are 13 residues in the CDR3. Germline V lookup: CDR1 SGHDT, CDR2 YYEEEE. The DNA of the CDR3 is TGTGCCAGCAGCTTCGGGACTAACTATGGCTACACCTTC. Its translation: CASSFGTNYGYTF.

The J gene is TRBJ2-6, the V gene TRBV5-5; no clear D. The germline V gene has CDR1 SGHKS and CDR2 YYEKEE (reference sequence). The CDR3 consists of 17 residues. V gave up 0 bases and J gave up 1 base, with 11 bases separating them. CDR3 sequence: CASSLGIGSSGANVLTF. CDR3 DNA sequence: TGTGCCAGCAGCTTGGGGATAGGCAGTTCTGGGGCCAACGTCCTGACTTTC.